The 28 T cell receptor beta chains below were found in one sample sequenced in a study of early T cells in non-severe SARS-CoV-2 infection. TCRdb re-called the 5' RACE reads with MiXCR, one entry per CDR3 protein. The repertoire holds 35,000 to 45,000 distinct CDR3 sequences, with about 5.3% as singletons. Material: whole blood, obtained at baseline. These receptor sequences come from an adult who was a healthcare worker with PCR-confirmed SARS-CoV-2 infection or an uninfected control (not recorded which).

This clonotype was seen at least ten times. The V and J genes are TRBV7-6 and TRBJ2-3; 9 nucleotides agree with TRBD1. CDR1 SGHVS and CDR2 FNYEAQ come from the germline V gene. The junction had 4 bases not matched to a gene; V was cut back by 1 base and J by 5 bases. This CDR3 region has 15 residues. The CDR3 here is CASSLGTGEGDTQYF. CDR3 bases: TGTGCCAGCAGCTTAGGGACAGGGGAGGGAGATACGCAGTATTTT. Filled out from reference TRBV7-6 and TRBJ2-3, the complete variable domain reads GAGVSQSPRYKVTKRGQDVALRCDPISGHVSLYWYRQALGQGPEFLTYFNYEAQQDKSGLPNDRFSAERPEGSISTLTIQRTEQRDSAMYRCASSLGTGEGDTQYFGPGTRLTVL.

This clonotype has only a few counts. The chain couples TRBV10-3 to TRBJ2-2, with 7 positions matching TRBD2. The CDR3 has 16 residues. V was clipped by 5 bases and J by 1 base; unmatched bases: 7. Germline CDR1 and CDR2: ENHRY and SYGVKD. The CDR3 is CAISFKSGVNTGELFF. DNA of the CDR3: TGTGCCATCAGTTTTAAGAGCGGGGTGAACACCGGGGAGCTGTTTTTT.

This clonotype was picked up many times. The chain joins TRBV10-3 to TRBJ2-1, with 8 bases aligning to TRBD2. Germline V gives CDR1 ENHRY, CDR2 SYGVKD. Losses at the gene ends were 6 bases for V and 3 bases for J; bases not matched to a gene: 1. The CDR3 is 13 residues long. CDR3 coding DNA: TGTGCCATCAGAGGGACTAGCTACAATGAGCAGTTCTTC. It codes for CAIRGTSYNEQFF.

This clonotype was recorded many times. The V gene is TRBV24-1, the J gene TRBJ1-2; D possibly corresponds to TRBD1 (5 bases). Germline V gene lookup returns CDR1 KGHDR and CDR2 SFDVKD. This CDR3 comprises 15 residues. V was cut by 1 base and J by 6 bases, with 14 bases left in between. As DNA, the CDR3 is TGTGCCACCAGTGATTTCAGCTCAGGGTCCGATGGCTACACCTTC. Translated: CATSDFSSGSDGYTF.

This clonotype appeared many times. This chain links TRBV10-3 with TRBJ2-7; 10 positions agree with TRBD1. The CDR3 runs to 14 residues. Germline V gene sequence: CDR1 ENHRY, CDR2 SYGVKD. The junction had 1 base not matched to a gene; V was cut back by 4 bases and J by 1 base. In DNA form, the CDR3 reads TGTGCCATCAGTGGGGGACAGGGGTCCTACGAGCAGTACTTC. Protein sequence: CAISGGQGSYEQYF.

This clonotype was observed many times. The J gene is TRBJ2-2, the V gene TRBV20-1; a weak D match, TRBD1 (6 bases). Germline V gene sequence: CDR1 DFQATT, CDR2 SNEGSKA (reference sequence). Trimming removed 6 bases from V and 6 bases from J, with 17 bases in between. The CDR3 spans 14 residues. The chain's CDR3 is CSATGQSIPGELFF. CDR3 nucleotide sequence: TGCAGTGCCACGGGACAATCGATCCCCGGGGAGCTGTTTTTT.

The sample holds many counts of this clonotype. The chain links TRBV20-1 to TRBJ2-7; D possibly corresponds to TRBD2 (6 bases). The V gene's germline CDR1 is DFQATT and CDR2 SNEGSKA (reference sequence). This CDR3 is 13 amino acids long. V lost 1 base and J lost 5, with 12 bases in between. CDR3 in DNA: TGCAGTGCTAGAGTAGCGGCCGTAAACGAGCAGTACTTC. Translation: CSARVAAVNEQYF.

This clonotype was found a few times. The rearrangement joins TRBV24-1 to TRBJ2-1; 9 positions match TRBD2. This CDR3 comprises 16 residues. Germline V gene sequence: CDR1 KGHDR, CDR2 SFDVKD. The V and J ends lost 6 bases and 9 bases, in that order; junction bases with no gene match: 14. CDR3 sequence: CATSSTSNLAGFEQFF. DNA for the CDR3: TGTGCCACCAGTTCTACAAGCAACCTAGCGGGATTTGAGCAGTTCTTC.

This clonotype has a count of ten or more. CDR3 residues: CAISETLSGATNEKLFF. The CDR3 DNA sequence: TGTGCCATCAGTGAAACCCTCTCTGGGGCAACTAATGAAAAACTGTTTTTT. The chain carries TRBV10-3 and TRBJ1-4; no clear D. Germline V gene data show CDR1 as ENHRY and CDR2 as SYGVKD. With 3 bases removed from V and 0 bases from J, the gap between germline ends came to 14 bases. The length of the CDR3 is 17 residues.

This clonotype was counted ten times or more. This chain links TRBV5-1 with TRBJ1-4; a possible D gene is TRBD1 (5 bases). V lost 4 bases and J lost 3, with 13 bases in between. CDR1 is SGHRS and CDR2 is YFSETQ in the germline V gene. The CDR3 runs 15 residues. CDR3 bases: TGCGCCAGCAGCCACGCCGGACAAGCTAATGAAAAACTGTTTTTT. Protein sequence: CASSHAGQANEKLFF.

This clonotype showed up just a few times. V is TRBV11-3 and J is TRBJ2-7; 7 bases match TRBD2. Germline V CDR1 and CDR2: SGHNT, YENEEA. CDR3 length: 14 residues. CDR3 residues: CASSFLTSSSEQYV. The DNA for the CDR3 is TGTGCCAGCAGCTTCCTGACTAGCTCCTCCGAGCAGTACGTC.

This clonotype was seen at least ten times. The genes are TRBV10-2 and TRBJ2-1; 8 bases are a match to TRBD2. Germline values: CDR1 WSHSY, CDR2 SAAADI. J gave up 5 bases and V 7 bases, and 7 bases lay outside the gene matches. This CDR3 comprises 14 residues. CDR3 sequence (DNA): TGCGCCAGCATTAGGACTAGCCTAGACAATGAGCAGTTCTTC. Encoded protein: CASIRTSLDNEQFF.

This clonotype appeared many times. In DNA, the CDR3 is TGTGCCAGCAGCGCGGGTTCTTCTGGCTACACCTTC. Translation: CASSAGSSGYTF. V gene TRBV9 combines with J gene TRBJ1-2, with unresolved D. The V gene's germline CDR1 is SGDLS and CDR2 YYNGEE. The CDR3 runs to 12 residues. The V gene lost 3 bases and the J gene lost 7 bases, with 10 bases spanning the gap.

Ten or more counts support this clonotype. This chain connects TRBV18 to TRBJ1-5; D uncertain. This CDR3 spans 16 amino acids. Germline loops: CDR1 KGHSH, CDR2 LQKENI. Trimming left V 6 bases short and J 0 bases short, with 15 bases between. CDR3 loop: CASSLTQSYSNQPQHF. In nucleotides, the CDR3 is TGTGCCAGCTCCCTTACACAGTCTTATAGCAATCAGCCCCAGCATTTT.

This clonotype was counted ten times or more. The chain links TRBV20-1 to TRBJ2-7, with 7 bases identical to TRBD2. Germline loops: CDR1 DFQATT, CDR2 SNEGSKA (reference sequence). J was trimmed by 2 bases and V by 6 bases; bases with no gene match: 10. This CDR3 contains 14 residues. CDR3 amino acids: CSAPLASGTYEQYF. The CDR3 coding sequence is TGCAGTGCCCCCCTGGCGAGCGGGACCTACGAGCAGTACTTC.

This clonotype occurred a few times. The CDR3, as DNA: TGTGCCAGCAGCTCCGGACAGAGAATTAATTCACCCCTCCACTTT. It yields the protein CASSSGQRINSPLHF. The chain has TRBV11-2 and TRBJ1-6; weak D call: TRBD1 (6 bases). Per the germline V gene, CDR1 is SGHAT and CDR2 is FQNNGV. The CDR3 is made up of 15 amino acids. V gave up 4 bases and J gave up 6 bases, with 13 bases separating them.

There are many counts of this clonotype. The chain has TRBV7-2 and TRBJ1-2, with TRBD1 matching 8 bases. The CDR3 length is 16 residues. Germline CDR1 SGHTA, CDR2 FQGNSA. The trim removed 3 bases at V and 0 bases at J, leaving 6 bases unmatched. CDR3 DNA: TGTGCCAGCAGCTTGGGGACAGGCATCACTAACTATGGCTACACCTTC. This codes for CASSLGTGITNYGYTF.

This clonotype was seen at least ten times. The rearrangement joins TRBV19 to TRBJ1-1, with no clear D. CDR3 length equals 16 residues. The germline V gene encodes CDR1 LNHDA and CDR2 SQIVND (reference sequence). V was pared by 1 base and J by 0 bases, with 12 bases between. The CDR3 spells CASSIGVRNMNTEAFF. For the CDR3, the DNA is TGTGCCAGTAGTATAGGGGTCCGAAACATGAACACTGAAGCTTTCTTT. Full variable domain (missing parts from reference TRBV19 and TRBJ1-1): DGGITQSPKYLFRKEGQNVTLSCEQNLNHDAMYWYRQDPGQGLRLIYYSQIVNDFQKGDIAEGYSVSREKKESFPLTVTSAQKNPTAFYLCASSIGVRNMNTEAFFGQGTRLTVV.

This clonotype was counted at least ten times. The chain has TRBV5-1 and TRBJ2-5; D gene uncertain. This CDR3 region has 14 residues. The germline V and J ends were trimmed by 3 bases and 2 bases, with 11 bases remaining between them. The V gene's germline CDR1 is SGHRS and CDR2 YFSETQ. The CDR3 region is CASSWDPVQETQYF. For the CDR3, the DNA is TGCGCCAGCAGCTGGGATCCAGTACAAGAGACCCAGTACTTC. Filled out from reference TRBV5-1 and TRBJ2-5, the complete variable domain reads KAGVTQTPRYLIKTRGQQVTLSCSPISGHRSVSWYQQTPGQGLQFLFEYFSETQRNKGNFPGRFSGRQFSNSRSEMNVSTLELGDSALYLCASSWDPVQETQYFGPGTRLLVL.

The chain links TRBV6-4 to TRBJ2-3; TRBD2 might be the D (5 bases). There are 13 residues in the CDR3. Germline assignment: CDR1 MRHNA and CDR2 SNTAGT. Trimming removed 8 bases at V and 6 bases at J, with 15 bases between. The CDR3: CASGGLSIDTQYF. The CDR3 DNA reads as TGTGCCAGCGGCGGGTTATCAATCGATACGCAGTATTTT.

This clonotype turned up a few times. The gene calls are TRBV19 and TRBJ1-2; tentatively, D is TRBD1 (6 bases). Germline V gene sequence: CDR1 LNHDA, CDR2 SQIVND (reference sequence). This CDR3 contains 16 residues. V was shortened by 6 bases and J by 4 bases, with 21 bases between the two germline ends. CDR3 DNA: TGTGCCAGTAGACAGGATGCCCGGGGGCAGGGCTATGGCTACACCTTC. This encodes CASRQDARGQGYGYTF.

At least ten counts were recorded for this clonotype. The chain has TRBV4-3 and TRBJ1-1, with D tentatively TRBD1 (5 bases). V lost 0 bases and J lost 2, with 10 bases in between. The CDR3 runs 15 residues. Germline lookup yields CDR1 LGHNA and CDR2 YSLEER. The CDR3 here is CASSQEPGKNTEAFF. The CDR3 DNA is TGCGCCAGCAGCCAAGAACCAGGGAAAAACACTGAAGCTTTCTTT.

The chain links TRBV6-5 to TRBJ1-1, with D hard to call. V was clipped by 4 bases and J by 5 bases, with 5 bases between them. This CDR3 region has 11 residues. Germline CDR1 is MNHEY and CDR2 is SVGAGI. The CDR3 sequence is CASSWGTEAFF. In DNA form, the CDR3 reads TGTGCCAGCAGTTGGGGTACTGAAGCTTTCTTT.

This clonotype showed up many times. V gene TRBV14 combines with J gene TRBJ2-7; D possibly matches TRBD1 or TRBD2 (5 bases each). This CDR3 contains 15 residues. Germline V CDR1 and CDR2: SGHDN, FVKESK. V lost 3 bases, J lost 3 bases, and 15 bases lay in between. Here the CDR3 reads CASSHGTVGIYEQYV. CDR3 nucleotides: TGTGCCAGCAGCCACGGGACGGTAGGGATCTACGAGCAGTACGTC.

This clonotype was seen many times. The V and J genes are TRBV12-3 or TRBV12-4 and TRBJ1-2, with 10 bases fitting TRBD1. The V and J ends lost 5 bases and 3 bases, in that order; junction bases with no gene match: 6. This CDR3 has 15 residues. CDR3: CASSTGTGADYGYTF. CDR3 DNA: TGTGCCAGCAGTACCGGGACAGGGGCCGACTATGGCTACACCTTC.

There are many counts of this clonotype. The chain recombines TRBV12-3 or TRBV12-4 with TRBJ1-1, with D unclear. V lost 6 bases and J 1 base, leaving 9 bases between the germline ends. The CDR3 consists of 13 residues. The CDR3 protein is CASSSTWNTEAFF. The DNA of the CDR3 is TGTGCCAGCAGCTCAACCTGGAACACTGAAGCTTTCTTT.

This clonotype was seen at least ten times. V usage is TRBV6-5 and J usage is TRBJ2-1; a weak D match, TRBD2 (6 bases). V lost 6 bases, J lost 7 bases, and 22 bases lay in between. CDR3 length: 16 residues. CDR1 is MNHEY, CDR2 SVGAGI, per germline. The CDR3 is CASSYIRSGGRNEQFF. In DNA, the CDR3 is TGTGCCAGCAGCTACATTAGGAGTGGAGGGCGAAATGAGCAGTTCTTC.

The table lists this clonotype with many counts. The chain couples TRBV7-6 to TRBJ2-5; 8 positions agree with TRBD1. The germline CDR1 and CDR2 sequences are SGHVS and FNYEAQ. CDR3 length equals 14 residues. V was clipped by 5 bases and J by 2 bases; unmatched bases: 4. The CDR3 nucleotides read TGTGCCAGCAGCCCCGGGACAGGACAAGAGACCCAGTACTTC. Translated, it gives CASSPGTGQETQYF. Complete variable domain (other parts from reference TRBV7-6 and TRBJ2-5): GAGVSQSPRYKVTKRGQDVALRCDPISGHVSLYWYRQALGQGPEFLTYFNYEAQQDKSGLPNDRFSAERPEGSISTLTIQRTEQRDSAMYRCASSPGTGQETQYFGPGTRLLVL.